This passage covers 15 T cell receptor beta chains from one sample sequenced in a study of blood T cell repertoires in COVID-19. Profiling relied on immunoSEQ multiplex PCR, and the TCRdb table lists in-frame clones only, not all of them. The sample carries about 180,000 clones, more than 75% recorded once. Sequenced sample: peripheral blood. The receptors were gathered from a person aged 70 to 85 with COVID-19, enrolled during active disease.

V is TRBV2 and J is TRBJ2-7, with a tentative D call TRBD1 (6 bases). This CDR3 spans 14 amino acids. Looked up from germline, CDR1 is SNHLY and CDR2 is FYNNEI. V was shortened by 5 bases and J by 0 bases, with 11 bases between the two germline ends. The CDR3 sequence is CASSSPGASYEQYF. The CDR3 nucleotides read TGTGCCAGCAGTAGTCCAGGGGCCTCCTACGAGCAGTACTTC.

The chain couples TRBV7-2 to TRBJ2-5; TRBD1 agrees at 11 bases. The CDR3 contains 14 residues. Trimming took 5 bases from V and 4 from J; bases not matched to a gene: 3. Germline-derived CDR1 and CDR2 are SGHTA and FQGNSA. The CDR3 loop is CASSPGTGGETQYF. The CDR3 nucleotides read TGTGCCAGCAGCCCAGGGACAGGGGGAGAGACCCAGTACTTC. The full variable domain, with the rest looked up from reference TRBV7-2 and TRBJ2-5, is GAGVSQSPSNKVTEKGKDVELRCDPISGHTALYWYRQSLGQGLEFLIYFQGNSAPDKSGLPSDRFSAERTGGSVSTLTIQRTQQEDSAVYLCASSPGTGGETQYFGPGTRLLVL.

This clone was seen only once. The gene calls are TRBV27 and TRBJ2-3; D unresolved. The CDR3 loop spans 13 amino acids. CDR1 and CDR2 from the germline V gene are MNHEY and SMNVEV (reference sequence). V lost 2 bases and J 4 bases, leaving 7 bases between the germline ends. The CDR3 nucleotides are TGTGCCAGCAGTTTAGCGATAGCAGATACGCAGTATTTT. Translation: CASSLAIADTQYF.

This clone was seen a few times. The chain links TRBV28 to TRBJ1-1; a possible D gene is TRBD1 (5 bases). Trimming took off 2 bases at V and 5 bases at J, with 12 bases between the two ends. CDR1 and CDR2 (germline): MDHEN, SYDVKM. The CDR3 contains 14 residues. The CDR3 loop is CASSLGGVGTEAFF. CDR3 in DNA: TGTGCCAGCAGTTTAGGGGGGGTAGGGACTGAAGCTTTCTTT.

The chain joins TRBV3-1 (or the pseudogene TRBV3-2) to TRBJ1-6; TRBD1 matches 8 bases. The CDR3 extends over 14 amino acids. CDR1 and CDR2 (germline): LGHDT, YNNKEL (reference sequence). V dropped 3 bases and J dropped 10; count of bases not matched to a gene: 5. CDR3 bases: TGTGCCAGCAGCCAGAAGACAGGGGCCTCACCCCTCCACTTT. Protein: CASSQKTGASPLHF.

The chain is built from TRBV3-1 (or the pseudogene TRBV3-2) and TRBJ2-2, with D possibly being TRBD1 (5 bases). The CDR3 loop spans 15 amino acids. From germline, CDR1 is LGHDT and CDR2 YNNKEL (reference sequence). V lost 1 base, J lost 5 bases, and 11 bases lay in between. The DNA of the CDR3 is TGTGCCAGCAGCCAAGGACAGTCGATTACCGGGGAGCTGTTTTTT. Translated: CASSQGQSITGELFF.

The CDR3 protein is CASGTGGASGELFF. The CDR3 nucleotides read TGTGCCAGTGGGACAGGGGGCGCATCCGGGGAGCTGTTTTTT. The V call is TRBV6-5, the J call TRBJ2-2; 12 positions match TRBD1. In germline, CDR1 is MNHEY, CDR2 SVGAGI. The CDR3 runs 14 residues. J lost 6 bases, V lost 9 bases, and 5 bases had no gene match.

The chain has TRBV7-9 and TRBJ2-7; TRBD2 matches 8 bases. This CDR3 has 14 amino acids. Germline V gives CDR1 SEHNR, CDR2 FQNEAQ (reference sequence). V gave up 3 bases and J gave up 1 base; unmatched junction bases: 2. Here the CDR3 reads CASSLAGGSYEQYF. In DNA form, the CDR3 reads TGTGCCAGCAGCTTGGCGGGAGGTTCCTACGAGCAGTACTTC.

The chain has TRBV11-2 and TRBJ2-2; 8 positions agree with TRBD2. The germline V gene encodes CDR1 SGHAT and CDR2 FQNNGV. The CDR3 extends over 16 amino acids. Trimming removed 5 bases from V and 5 bases from J; junction bases left unmatched: 10. CDR3 sequence (DNA): TGTGCCAGCAGCCAAAATTCCGGGAGGGCGACCGGGGAGCTGTTTTTT. It codes for CASSQNSGRATGELFF.

The V and J genes are TRBV7-2 and TRBJ1-2; D is uncertain. V dropped 3 bases and J dropped 8 bases, with 10 bases sitting between them. The CDR3 has 12 amino acids. CDR1 and CDR2 (germline): SGHTA, FQGNSA. CDR3 amino acids: CASSFQAGGYTF. The CDR3 DNA follows: TGTGCCAGCAGCTTTCAGGCTGGGGGCTACACCTTC.

The genes are TRBV19 and TRBJ2-1, with 12 bases identical to TRBD2. The CDR3 sequence is 14 residues long. V lost 6 bases to trimming and J lost 7 bases; unmatched junction nucleotides: 4. Per germline, CDR1 LNHDA and CDR2 SQIVND (reference sequence). In nucleotides, the CDR3 is TGTGCCAGTAGCAGACTAGCGGGAGAAAATGAGCAGTTCTTC. Its translation: CASSRLAGENEQFF.

CDR3 region: CASSLSHGEAFF. The DNA for the CDR3 is TGTGCCAGCAGCTTATCGCACGGTGAAGCTTTCTTT. The rearrangement joins TRBV11-2 to TRBJ1-1, with no clear D. Germline V lookup: CDR1 SGHAT, CDR2 FQNNGV. V gave up 2 bases and J gave up 7 bases, with 8 bases separating them. This CDR3 is 12 amino acids long.

The chain is built from TRBV11-2 and TRBJ2-4; TRBD2 agrees at 8 bases. Germline lookup yields CDR1 SGHAT and CDR2 FQNNGV. This CDR3 has 15 amino acids. After removal of 4 bases from V and 4 bases from J, the junction contained 6 bases not matched to a gene. DNA for the CDR3: TGTGCCAGCAGCTCTCCCGGGGGGGCAAAAAACATTCAGTACTTC. It yields the protein CASSSPGGAKNIQYF.

The chain employs TRBV6-1 and TRBJ1-5, with TRBD1 as a possible D gene (5 bases). Germline assignment: CDR1 MNHNS and CDR2 SASEGT. Trimming left V 3 bases short and J 4 bases short, with 22 bases between. The CDR3 length is 18 residues. CDR3 in DNA: TGTGCCAGCAGTGACGGGTTACAAGGGGCGCTTATTAATCAGCCCCAGCATTTT. As protein: CASSDGLQGALINQPQHF.

The chain couples TRBV19 to TRBJ2-2; 8 bases line up with TRBD2. The CDR3 is 15 residues long. Germline CDR1 is LNHDA and CDR2 is SQIVND (reference sequence). V lost 7 bases to trimming and J lost 3 bases; unmatched junction nucleotides: 7. The CDR3 DNA follows: TGTGCCAGTAATGCGGGAGGAGCGGACACCGGGGAGCTGTTTTTT. Translating it yields CASNAGGADTGELFF.